The 20 T cell receptor beta chains presented below share a single source sample, sequenced in a study of T cells in Graves' hyperthyroidism and ophthalmopathy. Amplified TCR beta CDR3 regions derived from RNA transcripts. HTBI primers were used for first-round RT-PCR of the TCR CDR3. TCRdb processed the multiplex PCR reads anew with MiXCR; each CDR3 protein has one entry. The table shows about 560,000 distinct CDR3 sequences, with roughly 17% occurring only once. Sequenced material: blood. The receptor set was obtained from a woman aged 18-30 years with Graves' hyperthyroidism.

The V call is TRBV6-2 or TRBV6-3, the J call TRBJ2-1; 12 bases are a match to TRBD2. The CDR3 contains 17 residues. The V gene's germline CDR1 is MNHEY and CDR2 SVGEGT. J was trimmed by 5 bases and V by 6 bases; bases with no gene match: 11. Here the CDR3 reads CASRKALTSGSHNEQFF. DNA of the CDR3: TGTGCCAGCAGAAAGGCCCTGACTAGCGGGAGCCACAATGAGCAGTTCTTC.

This clonotype has a count of ten or more. The chain is built from TRBV7-2 and TRBJ2-7; D gene unclear. V lost 2 bases and J 0 bases, leaving 5 bases between the germline ends. Germline V gives CDR1 SGHTA, CDR2 FQGNSA. This CDR3 is built from 13 residues. CDR3 coding DNA: TGTGCCAGCAGCTTAACTATCTCCTACGAGCAGTACTTC. It codes for CASSLTISYEQYF.

As for this clonotype: This may be a read error, as it is one base from a much larger clone. V usage is TRBV4-2 and J usage is TRBJ2-3; 7 bases fit TRBD2. CDR1 LGHNA and CDR2 YNFKEQ come from the germline V gene. The CDR3 length is 17 residues. CDR3 in DNA: TGTGCCAGCAGCCAATCGGCTAGCGGTGGAGGCACAGGTACGCAGTATTTT. Its translation: CASSQSASGGGTGTQYF.

This clonotype has only a few counts. The chain carries TRBV19 and TRBJ1-1; no clear D. The CDR3 loop spans 13 amino acids. Trimming left V 0 bases short and J 5 bases short, with 7 bases between. Germline V gene data show CDR1 as LNHDA and CDR2 as SQIVND (reference sequence). The CDR3, as DNA: TGTGCCAGTAGTATAGAGTGGGGAACTGAAGCTTTCTTT. It encodes CASSIEWGTEAFF.

The chain combines TRBV6-1 with TRBJ1-5, with D uncertain. Between the trimmed V and J ends, which lost 3 bases and 0 bases, there was a span of 12 bases. The CDR3 contains 16 residues. Germline V gives CDR1 MNHNS, CDR2 SASEGT. The CDR3 sequence: CASSEISWYSNQPQHF. The CDR3 DNA is TGTGCCAGCAGTGAGATTTCGTGGTATAGCAATCAGCCCCAGCATTTT.

This clonotype was found many times. The CDR3 DNA reads as TGCGCCAGCAGCTCTTGGCTAGCGGGGAACTACGAGCAGTACTTC. Its translation: CASSSWLAGNYEQYF. The chain joins TRBV5-1 to TRBJ2-7; 9 nucleotides agree with TRBD2. There are 15 residues in the CDR3. CDR1 and CDR2 (germline): SGHRS, YFSETQ. V gave up 3 bases and J gave up 3 bases; unmatched junction bases: 7.

The rearrangement uses TRBV4-3 and TRBJ2-7, with 7 nucleotides matching TRBD2. After removal of 5 bases from V and 3 bases from J, the junction contained 10 bases not matched to a gene. CDR1 is LGHNA, CDR2 YSLEER, per germline. The CDR3 contains 15 residues. The chain's CDR3 is CASSAGGGRGYEQYF. The DNA of the CDR3 is TGCGCCAGCAGCGCCGGGGGAGGGCGAGGCTACGAGCAGTACTTC.

In this sample, this clonotype turned up many times. J is TRBJ1-1 and V is TRBV11-2; no clear D gene. Germline V gives CDR1 SGHAT, CDR2 FQNNGV. The CDR3 length is 17 residues. V was pared by 3 bases and J by 4 bases, with 21 bases between. The CDR3 reads CASSFVLGGIGVTEAFF. CDR3 nucleotides: TGTGCCAGCAGCTTCGTGTTAGGAGGGATTGGTGTCACTGAAGCTTTCTTT.

The gene calls are TRBV3-1 and TRBJ2-3, with 10 bases identical to TRBD2. J lost 5 bases, V lost 1 base, and 9 bases had no gene match. Germline CDR1 and CDR2: LGHDT and YNNKEL (reference sequence). The CDR3 loop spans 17 amino acids. The CDR3 region has the DNA TGTGCCAGCAGCCAAGGGTTAGCGGGGGGCCGGAGAGATACGCAGTATTTT. Residues: CASSQGLAGGRRDTQYF.

This clonotype was seen a handful of times. J is TRBJ2-2 and V is TRBV30; possibly TRBD2 for D (5 bases). Deletions cut 8 bases from V and 6 bases from J, with 13 bases between. The CDR3 is 12 amino acids. In germline, CDR1 is GTSNPN, CDR2 SVGIG (reference sequence). CDR3 in DNA: TGTGCCGGGGATCTCGGGGCCGGGGAGCTGTTTTTT. Protein product: CAGDLGAGELFF.

Many counts were recorded for this clonotype. The chain joins TRBV20-1 to TRBJ2-7, with D unclear. The V end was cut by 3 bases, the J end by 0 bases, with 12 bases between. This CDR3 spans 14 amino acids. Germline CDR1 DFQATT, CDR2 SNEGSKA (reference sequence). This chain's CDR3 is CSASTAPVSYEQYF. CDR3 coding DNA: TGCAGTGCTAGCACAGCCCCGGTCTCCTACGAGCAGTACTTC.

This chain links TRBV2 with TRBJ2-5; TRBD1 aligns across 10 bases. This CDR3 region has 15 residues. V lost 6 bases, J lost 5 bases, and 9 bases stayed unmatched. Germline-derived CDR1 and CDR2 are SNHLY and FYNNEI. The CDR3 DNA follows: TGTGCCAGCAGCTCCGGGACAGGGGTTGTGGAGACCCAGTACTTC. Translating gives CASSSGTGVVETQYF.

This clonotype was detected many times. Written as DNA, the CDR3 is TGCAGTGCTAGGGGACTAGCGGGAGCCAGCGAGCAGTACTTC. The encoded protein is CSARGLAGASEQYF. The chain carries TRBV20-1 and TRBJ2-7; 14 nucleotides line up with TRBD2. V dropped 3 bases and J dropped 6; count of bases not matched to a gene: 4. Germline CDR1 DFQATT, CDR2 SNEGSKA (reference sequence). The CDR3 spans 14 residues.

The CDR3 DNA follows: TGTGCCAGCAGCCGGGGTTCGGCTAATTCACCCCTCCACTTT. Translating it yields CASSRGSANSPLHF. The chain joins TRBV6-1 to TRBJ1-6; no clear D. Germline V gene data show CDR1 as MNHNS and CDR2 as SASEGT. Trimming stripped 6 bases from V and 6 bases from J, with 12 bases between. CDR3 length: 14 residues.

This clonotype was seen repeatedly, ten times or more. The rearrangement uses TRBV20-1 and TRBJ2-7; D may be TRBD2 (5 bases). Trimming shortened V by 5 bases and J by 4 bases, and 18 bases separated the two germline ends. The CDR3 is 14 amino acids. Germline V lookup: CDR1 DFQATT, CDR2 SNEGSKA (reference sequence). The CDR3: CSARDRPPPYEQYF. DNA for the CDR3: TGCAGTGCTCGGGATCGACCACCGCCGTACGAGCAGTACTTC.

This clonotype showed up just a few times. The rearrangement joins TRBV6-1 to TRBJ2-7, with TRBD1 identical over 8 bases. The CDR3 length is 14 residues. Germline V gene sequence: CDR1 MNHNS, CDR2 SASEGT. The V and J ends lost 9 bases and 6 bases, in that order; junction bases with no gene match: 13. The chain's CDR3 is CASRGTGPALEQYF. The CDR3, as DNA: TGTGCCAGTCGCGGGACAGGACCCGCTCTCGAGCAGTACTTC.

This clonotype was seen repeatedly, ten times or more. The chain is built from TRBV6-2 or TRBV6-3 and TRBJ1-1; TRBD1 matches at 8 bases. J was trimmed by 0 bases and V by 6 bases; bases with no gene match: 3. This CDR3 spans 14 amino acids. Germline V lookup: CDR1 MNHEY, CDR2 SVGEGT. CDR3 sequence: CASSRTGLNTEAFF. DNA for the CDR3: TGTGCCAGCAGCCGGACAGGGCTGAACACTGAAGCTTTCTTT.

This clonotype was detected many times. The chain has TRBV20-1 and TRBJ2-3; maybe TRBD1 (6 bases). The CDR3 is 11 residues long. Germline CDR1 reads DFQATT; CDR2 reads SNEGSKA (reference sequence). For the CDR3, the DNA is TGCAGGGGGGACACCTCAGATACGCAGTATTTT. This gives the protein CRGDTSDTQYF.

The chain uses TRBV7-8 and TRBJ1-5; the match to TRBD1 covers 7 bases. CDR1 and CDR2 from the germline V gene are SGHVS and FQNEAQ. The CDR3 consists of 15 residues. V gave up 6 bases and J gave up 6 bases; unmatched junction bases: 11. CDR3 in DNA: TGTGCCAGCAGACGGGACAGAGGGAGAAGTCAGCCCCAGCATTTT. This sequence encodes CASRRDRGRSQPQHF.

This chain connects TRBV2 to TRBJ1-2; D is uncertain. The CDR3 has 15 residues. Trimming removed 1 base at V and 6 bases at J, with 15 bases between. Per the germline V gene, CDR1 is SNHLY and CDR2 is FYNNEI. CDR3 bases: TGTGCCAGCAGTGAAGGGGCGGGTGGGGTTGATGGCTACACCTTC. This encodes CASSEGAGGVDGYTF.